Given below is one T cell receptor beta chain in context. The data derive from a study of blood T cell repertoires in COVID-19. J lost 0 bases, V lost 4 bases, and 9 bases had no gene match. Per the germline V gene, CDR1 is MNHEY and CDR2 is SMNVEV (reference sequence). The CDR3 is 17 residues long. Sequencing used immunoSEQ multiplex PCR; TCRdb keeps in-frame clones, though not all of them. The table lists about 170,000 clones, approximately 83% of them singletons. The material sequenced was peripheral blood. The receptor was derived from a man in his 70s with active or convalescent COVID-19. The chain has TRBV27 and TRBJ1-2; 9 nucleotides line up with TRBD1. CDR3 coding DNA: TGTGCCAGCAGTTCTCTAGGGACAGGGCAAGCTAACTATGGCTACACCTTC. It codes for CASSSLGTGQANYGYTF.